Following are 19 T cell receptor beta chains from one sample sequenced in a study of blood T cell repertoires in COVID-19 (TCRdb year 2020). Receptor libraries were prepared by the immunoSEQ multiplex PCR assay. Held by TCRdb, this immuneACCESS table contains in-frame sequences only and omits some clones. Under half of the omission traces to an unresolved V gene where checked; the cause of the rest is unknown. For this sample there are under 150,000 clones; 80% appear just once. 4.5% to 6% of the sample is held by the ten biggest clonotypes. Sequenced input: peripheral blood. These receptor sequences come from a woman in her forties or fifties with acute or convalescent COVID-19.

V usage is TRBV7-9 and J usage is TRBJ1-1; D remains ambiguous. With 0 bases removed from V and 3 bases from J, the gap between germline ends came to 5 bases. CDR1 is SEHNR and CDR2 is FQNEAQ in the germline V gene (reference sequence). This CDR3 is 13 amino acids long. The CDR3 spells CASSLAGDTEAFF. CDR3 coding DNA: TGTGCCAGCAGCTTAGCCGGAGACACTGAAGCTTTCTTT.

This clone was seen only once. This chain joins TRBV6-5 and TRBJ1-4; TRBD1 might be the D (5 bases). Trimming shortened V by 6 bases and J by 7 bases, and 12 bases separated the two germline ends. In germline, CDR1 is MNHEY, CDR2 SVGAGI. The CDR3 totals 13 residues. As DNA, the CDR3 is TGTGCCAGCAGACGACAGAGGAGTGAAAAACTGTTTTTT. Translation: CASRRQRSEKLFF.

This clone was seen more than once but under ten times. The J gene is TRBJ1-1, the V gene TRBV19; possibly TRBD1 for D (5 bases). The V gene's germline CDR1 is LNHDA and CDR2 SQIVND (reference sequence). The V gene lost 4 bases and the J gene lost 5 bases, with 14 bases spanning the gap. The CDR3 is 14 residues long. Written as DNA, the CDR3 is TGTGCCAGTAGTACCCGCGGAGGGGATACTGAAGCTTTCTTT. This codes for CASSTRGGDTEAFF.

The chain is built from TRBV28 and TRBJ1-2, with D possibly TRBD1 on 5 matching bases. CDR1 is MDHEN, CDR2 SYDVKM, per germline. The CDR3 runs 13 residues. Trimming took off 6 bases at V and 7 bases at J, with 15 bases between the two ends. The CDR3 DNA is TGTGCCAGCAGGACAGACACCTCTGGTGGCTACACCTTC. Its protein is CASRTDTSGGYTF.

This clone was recorded once. The V gene is TRBV30, the J gene TRBJ1-5, with 7 bases that match TRBD1. The V segment lost 2 bases and the J segment 6 bases; nucleotides outside the gene matches: 10. This CDR3 is built from 15 residues. In germline, CDR1 is GTSNPN, CDR2 SVGIG (reference sequence). CDR3 in amino acids: CAWSCPTGRFQPQHF. CDR3 nucleotide sequence: TGTGCCTGGAGTTGCCCGACAGGGCGGTTTCAGCCCCAGCATTTT.

This chain uses TRBV6-5 with TRBJ1-2, with D unclear. Germline V gene data show CDR1 as MNHEY and CDR2 as SVGAGI. CDR3 length: 15 amino acids. V lost 2 bases to trimming and J lost 4 bases, with 14 bases between them. The DNA for the CDR3 is TGTGCCAGCAGTTACCGGTCAGGCCAACTCTATGGCTACACCTTC. Protein sequence: CASSYRSGQLYGYTF.

The gene calls are TRBV6-5 and TRBJ1-6; maybe TRBD1 (5 bases). CDR3 length equals 13 residues. Deletions cut 8 bases from V and 7 bases from J, with 12 bases between. In germline, CDR1 is MNHEY, CDR2 SVGAGI. The CDR3 coding sequence is TGTGCCAGCCGGACAACTCAGAATTCACCCCTCCACTTT. Translation gives CASRTTQNSPLHF.

The chain couples TRBV3-1 (or the pseudogene TRBV3-2) to TRBJ1-4; D is perhaps TRBD1 (5 bases). Trimming took off 0 bases at V and 7 bases at J, with 15 bases between the two ends. The CDR3 extends over 16 amino acids. The germline CDR1 and CDR2 sequences are LGHDT and YNNKEL (reference sequence). In nucleotides, the CDR3 is TGTGCCAGCAGCCAAGATAGTGCAGGGCGTAGTGAAAAACTGTTTTTT. Translation: CASSQDSAGRSEKLFF.

The chain joins TRBV6-5 to TRBJ1-3; D is uncertain. There are 15 residues in the CDR3. CDR1 is MNHEY and CDR2 is SVGAGI in the germline V gene. V was clipped by 0 bases and J by 0 bases, with 6 bases between them. CDR3 sequence: CASSYSRVSGNTIYF. The CDR3 nucleotides read TGTGCCAGCAGTTACTCCCGGGTCTCTGGAAACACCATATATTTT.

The chain joins TRBV4-3 to TRBJ1-1; TRBD1 matches 7 bases. Germline loops: CDR1 LGHNA, CDR2 YSLEER. The CDR3 contains 16 residues. V lost 0 bases, J lost 1 base, and 5 bases stayed unmatched. The CDR3 protein is CASSQDPRDRNTEAFF. The DNA for the CDR3 is TGCGCCAGCAGCCAAGACCCCAGGGACAGGAACACTGAAGCTTTCTTT.

The V gene is TRBV19, the J gene TRBJ1-6; no firm D call. The CDR3 contains 15 residues. Trimming took 5 bases from V and 11 from J, leaving 19 bases between them. Germline CDR1 is LNHDA and CDR2 is SQIVND (reference sequence). CDR3 region: CASSGQLRPLAPLHF. DNA for the CDR3: TGTGCCAGTAGTGGGCAGTTAAGGCCCTTGGCACCCCTCCACTTT.

V usage is TRBV9 and J usage is TRBJ2-7; D is possibly TRBD1 (5 bases). Germline CDR1 is SGDLS and CDR2 is YYNGEE. The V end was cut by 3 bases, the J end by 5 bases, with 9 bases between. This CDR3 is 12 amino acids long. The CDR3 region is CASSASGNEQYF. The CDR3 DNA reads TGTGCCAGCAGCGCCTCAGGGAACGAGCAGTACTTC. Full variable domain (missing parts from reference TRBV9 and TRBJ2-7): DSGVTQTPKHLITATGQRVTLRCSPRSGDLSVYWYQQSLDQGLQFLIQYYNGEERAKGNILERFSAQQFPDLHSELNLSSLELGDSALYFCASSASGNEQYFGPGTRLTVT.

The chain employs TRBV6-2 or TRBV6-3 and TRBJ2-7; 9 nucleotides line up with TRBD2. The CDR3 has 14 residues. Unmatched junction bases numbered 6, after V lost 5 bases and J lost 4 bases. Germline loops: CDR1 MNHEY, CDR2 SVGEGT. The CDR3 coding sequence is TGTGCCAGCAGTATCCTAGCGGGACATTACGAGCAGTACTTC. It specifies CASSILAGHYEQYF.

The chain recombines TRBV7-9 with TRBJ2-5; D not resolved. The germline CDR1 and CDR2 sequences are SEHNR and FQNEAQ (reference sequence). Trimming left V 5 bases short and J 5 bases short, with 9 bases between. This CDR3 spans 12 amino acids. The CDR3 DNA reads TGTGCCAGCAGCCTTCCTCGGGAGACCCAGTACTTC. Translation: CASSLPRETQYF.

V and J are TRBV19 and TRBJ1-4; D gene ambiguous. The CDR3 spans 12 residues. V was trimmed by 4 bases and J by 8 bases, leaving 8 bases between them. Germline lookup yields CDR1 LNHDA and CDR2 SQIVND (reference sequence). CDR3: CASSRRGEKLFF. The CDR3, as DNA: TGTGCCAGTAGTAGGAGAGGCGAAAAACTGTTTTTT.

The chain is built from TRBV3-1 (or the pseudogene TRBV3-2) and TRBJ1-2, with 9 nucleotides matching TRBD1. CDR3 length equals 13 residues. From germline, CDR1 is LGHDT and CDR2 YNNKEL (reference sequence). The V and J ends lost 6 bases and 8 bases, in that order; junction bases with no gene match: 7. CDR3 nucleotide sequence: TGTGCCAGCAGGGGACAGGGTAGAGGAGGCTACACCTTC. It specifies CASRGQGRGGYTF.

This clone came up a few times. The genes are TRBV5-5 and TRBJ1-1; TRBD1 might be the D (5 bases). V lost 4 bases to trimming and J lost 5 bases, with 18 bases between them. This CDR3 has 15 amino acids. The germline gives CDR1 SGHKS, CDR2 YYEKEE (reference sequence). In DNA, the CDR3 is TGTGCCAGCAGCCCGGGGGATAGAAAGGGAACTGAAGCTTTCTTT. It specifies CASSPGDRKGTEAFF.

The chain couples TRBV20-1 to TRBJ2-1, with TRBD1 matching 7 bases. The CDR3 covers 11 residues. Germline-derived CDR1 and CDR2 are DFQATT and SNEGSKA (reference sequence). V was pared by 4 bases and J by 6 bases, with 0 bases of the junction left unmatched. The CDR3 spells CSANRGNEQFF. CDR3 coding DNA: TGCAGTGCTAACAGGGGCAATGAGCAGTTCTTC.

The chain combines TRBV27 with TRBJ1-5, with no clear D. Trimming shortened V by 3 bases and J by 7 bases, and 13 bases separated the two germline ends. CDR1 and CDR2 (germline): MNHEY, SMNVEV (reference sequence). This CDR3 comprises 14 residues. The CDR3 loop is CASSFLAGGQPQHF. The CDR3 DNA reads TGTGCCAGCAGTTTTCTTGCAGGAGGACAGCCCCAGCATTTT.